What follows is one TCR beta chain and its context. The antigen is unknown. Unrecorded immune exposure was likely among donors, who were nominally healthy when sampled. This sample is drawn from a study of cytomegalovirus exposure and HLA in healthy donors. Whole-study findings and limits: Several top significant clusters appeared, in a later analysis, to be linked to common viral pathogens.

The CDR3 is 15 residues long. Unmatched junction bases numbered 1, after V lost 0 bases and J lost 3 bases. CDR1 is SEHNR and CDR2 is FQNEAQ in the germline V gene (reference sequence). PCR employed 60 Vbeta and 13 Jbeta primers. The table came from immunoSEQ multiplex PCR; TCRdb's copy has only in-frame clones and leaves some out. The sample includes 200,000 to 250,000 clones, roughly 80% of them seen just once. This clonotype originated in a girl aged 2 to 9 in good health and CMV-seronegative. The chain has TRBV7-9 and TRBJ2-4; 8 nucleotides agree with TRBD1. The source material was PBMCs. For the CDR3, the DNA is TGTGCCAGCAGCTTAGCAACAGGGGGCAAAAACATTCAGTACTTC. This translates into CASSLATGGKNIQYF.